These T cell receptor beta chains were read from a single sample in a study of high-grade serous ovarian cancer treatment subgroups. Libraries were prepared by immunoSEQ multiplex PCR; TCRdb keeps only in-frame clonotypes and omits some of them. The sample holds some 1,900 clones, almost 85% seen once. Input material: tumor tissue. The receptors come from a human donor with high-grade serous ovarian cancer. CDR3s include the opening cysteine and the closing phenylalanine or tryptophan. D genes are given only for firm matches. Not all rows give a size; the values are once, few, many and, for expanded clones, a class.

.	.	TRBV6-5	TRBJ1-1	CASRWKGVTEAFF	TGTGCCAGCAGGTGGAAGGGGGTTACTGAAGCTTTCTTT
.	.	TRBV10-2	TRBJ2-7	CASSESGSARTYEQYF	TGCGCCAGCAGTGAGAGTGGTAGCGCAAGAACCTACGAGCAGTACTTC
.	.	TRBV9	TRBJ2-1	CASSVHRARGSYNEQFF	TGTGCCAGCAGCGTCCACAGGGCGCGGGGGTCCTACAATGAGCAGTTCTTC
.	.	TRBV27	TRBJ2-1	CASSPPAGSSYNEQFF	TGTGCCAGCAGTCCACCTGCGGGGAGCTCCTACAATGAGCAGTTCTTC
.	.	TRBV5-4	TRBJ1-6	CASSFGTPNSPLHF	TGTGCCAGCAGCTTCGGGACACCTAATTCACCCCTCCACTTT
.	.	TRBV10-3	TRBJ1-1	CAISVNGNTEAFF	TGTGCCATCAGTGTGAACGGGAACACTGAAGCTTTCTTT
.	.	TRBV7-9	TRBJ2-1	CASSFDQGFGSYNEQFF	TGTGCCAGCAGCTTTGACCAGGGGTTTGGTTCCTACAATGAGCAGTTCTTC
.	TRBD2	TRBV30	TRBJ2-3	CAWSEASGGADTQYF	TGTGCCTGGAGTGAAGCTAGCGGGGGGGCGGATACGCAGTATTTT
.	.	TRBV6-5	TRBJ1-2	CASTSSPGSDYGYTF	TGTGCCAGCACCTCCAGTCCGGGCTCGGACTATGGCTACACCTTC
.	.	TRBV21-1	TRBJ1-5	CASRGVIHWHHQPQHF	TGTGCCAGCAGGGGGGTCATACATTGGCATCATCAGCCCCAGCATTTT
.	.	TRBV6-1	TRBJ1-2	CASSEIYGYTF	TGTGCCAGCAGTGAGATCTATGGCTACACCTTC
.	.	TRBV6-1	TRBJ1-1	CASRKRRETEAFF	TGTGCCAGCAGGAAAAGACGAGAGACTGAAGCTTTCTTT
.	.	TRBV9	TRBJ2-3	CASSVYGQLVDTQYF	TGTGCCAGCAGCGTATATGGACAGCTAGTAGATACGCAGTATTTT
.	TRBD2	TRBV7-3	TRBJ2-3	CASSPSRGGHTQYF	TGTGCCAGCAGCCCAAGTCGGGGGGGCCATACGCAGTATTTT
.	TRBD2	TRBV6-1	TRBJ2-3	CASERGATQYF	TGTGCCAGCGAGCGGGGGGCTACGCAGTATTTT
.	.	TRBV29-1	TRBJ1-1	CSVEDRRGETEAFF	TGCAGCGTTGAGGACCGCAGGGGCGAGACTGAAGCTTTCTTT
.	.	TRBV5-1	TRBJ1-5	CASLSGRINSNQPQHF	TGCGCCAGCCTGTCGGGACGGATTAATAGCAATCAGCCCCAGCATTTT
.	.	TRBV5-6	TRBJ2-1	CASSLVLAAILREQFF	TGTGCCAGCAGCTTGGTTCTGGCAGCGATCCTTCGTGAGCAGTTCTTC
.	.	TRBV25-1	TRBJ1-4	CASSVGIATNEKLFF	TGTGCCAGCAGTGTGGGAATTGCAACTAATGAAAAACTGTTTTTT
.	.	TRBV19	TRBJ1-2	CASNTYDEHYGYTF	TGTGCCAGTAATACATACGACGAGCACTATGGCTACACCTTC
.	.	TRBV11-2	TRBJ2-3	CASSLGFSTDTQYF	TGTGCCAGCAGCTTGGGCTTCAGCACAGATACGCAGTATTTT
.	.	TRBV4-1	TRBJ2-2	CASSQGQSTGELFF	TGCGCCAGCAGCCAAGGCCAGAGCACCGGGGAGCTGTTTTTT
.	TRBD1	TRBV6-4	TRBJ1-2	CASSDTGGYGYTF	TGTGCCAGCAGCGACACAGGGGGCTATGGCTACACCTTC
few	.	TRBV19	TRBJ1-5	CASSPTNQPQHF	TGTGCCAGTAGCCCTACTAATCAGCCCCAGCATTTT
.	TRBD1	TRBV28	TRBJ2-3	CASSPRTGLTDTQYF	TGTGCCAGCAGTCCGCGGACAGGGCTAACAGATACGCAGTATTTT
.	.	TRBV5-6	TRBJ1-1	CASSFGTPTSEAFF	TGTGCCAGCAGCTTTGGGACACCGACCTCTGAAGCTTTCTTT
.	.	TRBV6-5	TRBJ2-3	CASSSASWPSRVYF	TGTGCCAGCAGTTCTGCCTCCTGGCCCAGCAGAGTGTATTTT
.	TRBD1	TRBV28	TRBJ1-5	CASSKQGGSNQPQHF	TGTGCCAGCAGTAAACAGGGGGGCAGCAATCAGCCCCAGCATTTT
.	TRBD2	TRBV7-9	TRBJ2-4	CASSPRTSGGAGNIQYF	TGTGCCAGCAGCCCGAGGACTAGCGGGGGGGCTGGAAACATTCAGTACTTC
once	TRBD1	TRBV4-1	TRBJ2-3	CASSQDIDRDTDTQYF	TGCGCCAGCAGCCAAGATATAGACAGGGACACAGATACGCAGTATTTT
few	.	TRBV28	TRBJ2-6	CAGSLGAVSGANVLTF	TGTGCCGGCAGTTTGGGGGCCGTCTCTGGGGCCAACGTCCTGACTTTC
.	.	TRBV15	TRBJ2-1	CATSRDSLGSEQFF	TGTGCCACCAGCAGAGATAGTTTGGGCTCTGAGCAGTTCTTC
.	TRBD2	TRBV6-4	TRBJ2-1	CASSDSTSGVDEQFF	TGTGCCAGCAGTGACTCGACTAGCGGGGTGGATGAGCAGTTCTTC
.	TRBD1	TRBV27	TRBJ2-7	CASSLSKRPGTASSYEQYF	TGTGCCAGCAGTTTATCGAAACGCCCGGGGACAGCAAGCTCCTACGAGCAGTACTTC
.	TRBD1	TRBV5-8	TRBJ2-7	CASGTGTGGTEQYF	TGTGCCAGCGGGACCGGGACAGGGGGGACCGAGCAGTACTTC
once	.	TRBV6-1	TRBJ1-1	CASSVLTGRGNTEAFF	TGTGCCAGCAGTGTTCTGACAGGCCGCGGGAACACTGAAGCTTTCTTT
.	.	TRBV29-1	TRBJ1-1	CSVVTWDTEAFF	TGCAGCGTTGTAACGTGGGACACTGAAGCTTTCTTT
.	.	TRBV7-9	TRBJ2-7	CASSSPSGRAYEQYF	TGTGCCAGCAGCTCACCTTCGGGCAGGGCGTACGAGCAGTACTTC
.	TRBD1	TRBV7-9	TRBJ1-1	CASSLSGGRAFF	TGTGCCAGCAGCCTGTCAGGGGGCCGAGCTTTCTTT
.	TRBD1	TRBV5-1	TRBJ1-6	CASSFGDRGGSPLHF	TGCGCCAGCAGCTTTGGCGACAGGGGAGGTTCACCCCTCCACTTT
.	TRBD1	TRBV19	TRBJ2-2	CASSTGDRYGAGELFF	TGTGCCAGTAGTACCGGGGACAGGTACGGGGCCGGGGAGCTGTTTTTT
.	.	TRBV11-3	TRBJ1-5	CASSPETESNQPQHF	TGTGCCAGCAGCCCCGAGACAGAGTCTAATCAGCCCCAGCATTTT
.	.	TRBV11-3	TRBJ2-2	CASSPVSDGELFF	TGTGCCAGCAGCCCCGTGTCAGACGGGGAGCTGTTTTTT
.	.	TRBV4-3	TRBJ2-5	CASSQDREETQYF	TGCGCCAGCAGCCAAGATCGTGAAGAGACCCAGTACTTC
.	.	TRBV5-7	TRBJ2-6	CASRRLCVQSRANVLTF	TGTGCCAGCCGTCGTCTTTGCGTACAAAGTCGGGCCAACGTCCTGACTTTC
.	.	TRBV7-7	TRBJ1-4	CASSPGADTNEKLFF	TGTGCCAGCAGCCCCGGTGCGGACACTAATGAAAAACTGTTTTTT
.	.	TRBV6-6	TRBJ1-2	CASSYDFGYTF	TGTGCCAGCAGTTACGACTTCGGCTACACCTTC
once	TRBD1	TRBV19	TRBJ2-7	CASSIQGGQGYEQYF	TGTGCCAGTAGTATTCAAGGCGGACAGGGCTACGAGCAGTACTTC
.	TRBD1	TRBV4-2	TRBJ1-4	CASSQDLPGGTEKLFF	TGTGCCAGCAGCCAAGATCTACCAGGGGGGACTGAAAAACTGTTTTTT
.	.	TRBV6-5	TRBJ1-5	CASSQEGHQPQHF	TGTGCCAGCAGTCAGGAGGGGCATCAGCCCCAGCATTTT